This TCR beta chain was obtained from a study of shared clonotypes between healthy human individuals. Naive CD8 isolation took CD45RO-negative cells positively selected for CCR7 and excluded terminally differentiated effector memory CD45RA+ cells. As to this clone: The antigen remains unidentified. Other nucleotide sequences from this sample produce the same CDR3.

Points from the study as a whole: A reduction in generation probabilities was seen for non-shared clonotypes relative to those shared by all four donors. A generally larger estimated richness was seen in naive subsets than in memory subsets.

Several immunoSEQ 96-well plates shared each subset's DNA, each plate a replicate. Libraries were prepared by immunoSEQ multiplex PCR; TCRdb keeps only in-frame clonotypes and omits some of them. Altogether 560,000 or so clones are present, 95% to 96% being singletons, with the ten largest covering roughly 0.1%. The CDR3 spans 12 residues. V dropped 3 bases and J dropped 4 bases, with 4 bases sitting between them. Germline V gene data show CDR1 as MNHEY and CDR2 as SMNVEV (reference sequence). This TCR was recovered from a woman aged 30 to 39 in good health. V is TRBV27 and J is TRBJ1-5, with D unclear. The sequencing input was naive CD8+ T cells sorted from blood. The CDR3 loop reads CASSLPNQPQHF. CDR3 nucleotide sequence: TGTGCCAGCAGTTTGCCGAATCAGCCCCAGCATTTT.